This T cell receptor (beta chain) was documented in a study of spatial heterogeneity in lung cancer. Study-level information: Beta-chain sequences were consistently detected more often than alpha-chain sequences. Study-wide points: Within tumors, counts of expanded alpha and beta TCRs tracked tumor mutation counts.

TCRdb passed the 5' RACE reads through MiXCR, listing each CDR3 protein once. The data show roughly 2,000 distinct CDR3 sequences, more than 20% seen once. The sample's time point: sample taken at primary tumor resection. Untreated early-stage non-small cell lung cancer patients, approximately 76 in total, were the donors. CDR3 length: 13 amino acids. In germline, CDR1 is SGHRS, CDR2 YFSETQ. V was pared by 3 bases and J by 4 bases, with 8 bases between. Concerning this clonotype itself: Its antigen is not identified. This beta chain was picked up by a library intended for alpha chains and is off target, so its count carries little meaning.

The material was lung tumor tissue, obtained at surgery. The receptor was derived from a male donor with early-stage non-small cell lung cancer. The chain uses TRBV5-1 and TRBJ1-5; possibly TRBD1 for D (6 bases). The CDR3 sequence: CASSSDSNQPQHF. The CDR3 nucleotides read TGCGCCAGCAGCTCGGACAGTAATCAGCCCCAGCATTTT.